This T cell receptor beta chain was recorded in a study of blood T cell repertoires in COVID-19. Study in general: There were acute and convalescent COVID-19 samples, and they came from the United States, Italy and Spain. In each case, the material was cDNA or gDNA derived from T cells, B-cell-depleted T cells, or PBMCs.

Repertoires were generated with immunoSEQ multiplex PCR, while TCRdb's copy carries only in-frame clones and drops some. This sample carries roughly 220,000 clones, 80% to 90% of them seen once, and the ten largest clones take around 2.9%. The CDR3 extends over 18 amino acids. The germline V gene has CDR1 SGHDN and CDR2 FVKESK. With V trimmed by 0 bases and J by 3 bases, 11 bases remained unmatched. The chain is built from TRBV14 and TRBJ2-1, with 7 bases identical to TRBD1. This TCR derives from a man aged 50-60 years who had recovered from COVID-19. The sample was peripheral blood. CDR3 amino acids: CASSQDRGTGVFYNEQFF. CDR3 in DNA: TGTGCCAGCAGCCAAGATCGGGGAACAGGGGTATTCTACAATGAGCAGTTCTTC.